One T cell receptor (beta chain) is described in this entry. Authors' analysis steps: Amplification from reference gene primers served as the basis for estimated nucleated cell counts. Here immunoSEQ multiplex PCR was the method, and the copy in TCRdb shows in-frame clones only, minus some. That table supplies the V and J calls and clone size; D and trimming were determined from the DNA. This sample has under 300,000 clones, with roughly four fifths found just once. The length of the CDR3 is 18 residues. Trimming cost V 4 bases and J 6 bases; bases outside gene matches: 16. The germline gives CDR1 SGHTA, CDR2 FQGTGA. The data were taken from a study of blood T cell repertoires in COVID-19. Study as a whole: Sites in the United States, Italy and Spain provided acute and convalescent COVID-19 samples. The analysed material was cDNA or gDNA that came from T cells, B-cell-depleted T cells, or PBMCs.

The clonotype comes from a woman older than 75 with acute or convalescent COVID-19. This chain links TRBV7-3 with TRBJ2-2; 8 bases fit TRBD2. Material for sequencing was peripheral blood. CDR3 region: CASSSRAPGLGRAGELFF. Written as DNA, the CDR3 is TGTGCCAGCAGCTCCCGCGCCCCGGGACTAGGGCGGGCCGGGGAGCTGTTTTTT. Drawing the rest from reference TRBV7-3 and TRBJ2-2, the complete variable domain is GAGVSQTPSNKVTEKGKYVELRCDPISGHTALYWYRQSLGQGPEFLIYFQGTGAADDSGLPNDRFFAVRPEGSVSTLKIQRTERGDSAVYLCASSSRAPGLGRAGELFFGEGSRLTVL.